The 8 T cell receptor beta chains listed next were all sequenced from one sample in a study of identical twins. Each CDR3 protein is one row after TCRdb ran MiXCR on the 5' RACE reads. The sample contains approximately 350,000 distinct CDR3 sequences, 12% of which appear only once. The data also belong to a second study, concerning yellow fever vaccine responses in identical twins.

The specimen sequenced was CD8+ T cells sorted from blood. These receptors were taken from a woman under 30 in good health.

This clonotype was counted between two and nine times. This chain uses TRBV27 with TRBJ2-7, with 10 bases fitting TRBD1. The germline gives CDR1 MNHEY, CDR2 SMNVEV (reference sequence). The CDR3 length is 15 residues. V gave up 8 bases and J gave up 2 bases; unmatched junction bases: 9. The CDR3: CASSTGQGFPYEQYF. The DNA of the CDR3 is TGTGCCAGCTCAACGGGACAGGGGTTCCCCTACGAGCAGTACTTC.

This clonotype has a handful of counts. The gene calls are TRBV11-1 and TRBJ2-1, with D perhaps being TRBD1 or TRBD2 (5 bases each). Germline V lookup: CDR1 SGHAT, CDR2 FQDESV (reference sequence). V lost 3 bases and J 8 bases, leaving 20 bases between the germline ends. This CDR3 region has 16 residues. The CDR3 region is CASSFWGNSALDEQFF. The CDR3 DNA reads TGTGCCAGCAGCTTTTGGGGGAATTCCGCCTTGGATGAGCAGTTCTTC.

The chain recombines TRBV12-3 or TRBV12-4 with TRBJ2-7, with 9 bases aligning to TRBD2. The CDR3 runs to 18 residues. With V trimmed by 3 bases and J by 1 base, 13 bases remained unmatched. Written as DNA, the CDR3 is TGTGCCAGCAGTTTTGGACCAATAGCGGGAGCTGTTTCCTACGAGCAGTACTTC. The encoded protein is CASSFGPIAGAVSYEQYF.

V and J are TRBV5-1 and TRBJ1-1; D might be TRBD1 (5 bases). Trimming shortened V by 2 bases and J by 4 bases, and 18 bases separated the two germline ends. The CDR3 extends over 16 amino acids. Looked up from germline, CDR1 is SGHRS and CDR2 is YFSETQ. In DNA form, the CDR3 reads TGCGCCAGCAGCTTTTTGGGGCGTGGGGAACTCACTGAAGCTTTCTTT. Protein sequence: CASSFLGRGELTEAFF.

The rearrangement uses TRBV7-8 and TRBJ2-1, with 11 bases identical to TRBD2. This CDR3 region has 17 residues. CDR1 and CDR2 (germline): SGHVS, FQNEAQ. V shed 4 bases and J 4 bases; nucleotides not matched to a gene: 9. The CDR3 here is CASSSRLAGTPYNEQFF. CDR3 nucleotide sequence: TGTGCCAGCAGCTCTCGACTAGCGGGGACCCCTTACAATGAGCAGTTCTTC.

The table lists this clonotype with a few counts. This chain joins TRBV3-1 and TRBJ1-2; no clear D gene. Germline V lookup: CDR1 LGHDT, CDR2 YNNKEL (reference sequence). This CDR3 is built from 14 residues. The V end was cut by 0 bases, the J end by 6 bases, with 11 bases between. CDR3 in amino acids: CASSQDPGKDGYTF. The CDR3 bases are TGTGCCAGCAGCCAAGATCCAGGTAAGGATGGCTACACCTTC.

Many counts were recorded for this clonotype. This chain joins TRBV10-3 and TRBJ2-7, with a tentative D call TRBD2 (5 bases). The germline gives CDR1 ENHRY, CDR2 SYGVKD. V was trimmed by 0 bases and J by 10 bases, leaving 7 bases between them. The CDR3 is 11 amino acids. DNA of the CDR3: TGTGCCATCAGTGAGTCGAGGGATCAGTACTTC. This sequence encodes CAISESRDQYF.

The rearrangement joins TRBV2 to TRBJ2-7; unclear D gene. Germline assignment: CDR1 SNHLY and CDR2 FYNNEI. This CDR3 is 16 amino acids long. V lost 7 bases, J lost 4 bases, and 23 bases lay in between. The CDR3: CASNSLGLAKLYEQYF. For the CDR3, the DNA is TGTGCCAGCAATTCCTTAGGTCTTGCCAAACTATACGAGCAGTACTTC.